A single sample gave rise to the 15 T cell receptor beta chains below, sequenced in a study of blood T cells in healthy people across ages. Sample-barcoded 5' priming and a J-beta primer mix drove a second PCR of 7 to 11 cycles. One entry per CDR3 protein results from TCRdb running MiXCR on the 5' RACE reads. The sample contains 650,000 to 1,000,000 distinct CDR3 sequences, approximately 35% of which appear only once. Sample: blood. The receptors come from a man aged 18 to 29 in good health.

This clonotype has a single count. A read error may account for a junction end that differs from germline. The chain couples TRBV12-3 or TRBV12-4 to TRBJ2-3; 7 bases match TRBD2. This CDR3 has 14 amino acids. In DNA, the CDR3 is TGTGCCAGCAGTGAACTAGCGATCACAGATATGCAGTATTTT. This translates into CASSELAITDMQYF.

The V gene is TRBV20-1, the J gene TRBJ2-1; a possible D gene is TRBD1 (6 bases). With 1 base removed from V and 7 bases from J, the gap between germline ends came to 11 bases. The CDR3 loop spans 13 amino acids. In germline, CDR1 is DFQATT, CDR2 SNEGSKA (reference sequence). The CDR3 DNA reads TGCAGTGCTAGAGGTCCAGGGGATAATGAGCAGTTCTTC. This sequence encodes CSARGPGDNEQFF.

The CDR3 protein is CASNPRDSTDTQYF. The CDR3 DNA reads TGCGCCAGCAATCCTAGAGACAGCACAGATACGCAGTATTTT. The chain is built from TRBV5-1 and TRBJ2-3, with D hard to call. The CDR3 has 14 residues. Germline CDR1 SGHRS, CDR2 YFSETQ. V was clipped by 6 bases and J by 0 bases, with 11 bases between them. The full variable domain, in which reference TRBV5-1 and TRBJ2-3 provide the parts outside the CDR3, is KAGVTQTPRYLIKTRGQQVTLSCSPISGHRSVSWYQQTPGQGLQFLFEYFSETQRNKGNFPGRFSGRQFSNSRSEMNVSTLELGDSALYLCASNPRDSTDTQYFGPGTRLTVL.

The chain employs TRBV6-1 and TRBJ2-7; D is unresolved. The CDR3 has 12 amino acids. Per germline, CDR1 MNHNS and CDR2 SASEGT. V was cut by 4 bases and J by 7 bases, with 11 bases left in between. In nucleotides, the CDR3 is TGTGCCAGCAGTGTTAGTGGTAATGAGCAGTACTTC. It specifies CASSVSGNEQYF.

The rearrangement uses TRBV7-2 and TRBJ1-1; no definite D call. CDR3 length: 13 residues. V shed 5 bases and J shed 8 bases, with 15 bases lying between them. Germline V CDR1 and CDR2: SGHTA, FQGNSA. CDR3 sequence (DNA): TGTGCCAGCAGCGTTATAAGGACGGACGAAGCTTTCTTT. It is translated as CASSVIRTDEAFF.

This clonotype was observed a handful of times. This may come from a read error, since a much larger clone is one base off. V and J are TRBV10-3 and TRBJ1-2, with D tentatively TRBD1 (6 bases). From germline, CDR1 is ENHRY and CDR2 SYGVKD. Trimming cost V 2 bases and J 3 bases, with 10 bases left between them. The CDR3 is 14 amino acids. This chain's CDR3 is CAISEGGGDYGYTF. The CDR3 nucleotides are TGTGCCATCAGTGAGGGAGGGGGTGACTATGGCTACACCTTC.

The rearrangement uses TRBV6-6 and TRBJ2-3; tentatively, D is TRBD1 or TRBD2 (6 bases each). Trimming pared 6 bases from V and 6 bases from J, leaving 16 bases between. The CDR3 is 14 amino acids. CDR1 and CDR2 from the germline V gene are MNHNY and SVGAGI (reference sequence). The CDR3 DNA reads TGTGCCAGCAGCCCCTCGGGGGCGCAGGATACGCAGTATTTT. It encodes CASSPSGAQDTQYF.

There are many counts of this clonotype. This chain links TRBV9 with TRBJ1-2; TRBD1 agrees at 8 bases. The germline V gene has CDR1 SGDLS and CDR2 YYNGEE. Losses at the gene ends were 3 bases for V and 8 bases for J; bases not matched to a gene: 3. This CDR3 comprises 12 residues. The DNA of the CDR3 is TGTGCCAGCAGCGGGACAGGGAAAGGCTACACCTTC. This gives the protein CASSGTGKGYTF.

This clonotype was counted only a few times. The chain uses TRBV5-1 and TRBJ1-1, with 12 positions matching TRBD1. Germline V gene lookup returns CDR1 SGHRS and CDR2 YFSETQ. The J segment lost 0 bases and the V segment lost 4 bases, leaving 7 bases of the junction unmatched. The CDR3 loop spans 17 amino acids. The CDR3 region has the DNA TGCGCCAGCAGCGCGGAGGGACAGGGGGCCATGAACACTGAAGCTTTCTTT. Amino acids: CASSAEGQGAMNTEAFF.

This clonotype was seen once. V gene TRBV14 combines with J gene TRBJ2-1; the match to TRBD1 covers 7 bases. After removal of 2 bases from V and 6 bases from J, the junction contained 10 bases not matched to a gene. The CDR3 is 16 amino acids. CDR1 and CDR2 (germline): SGHDN, FVKESK. Written as DNA, the CDR3 is TGTGCCAGCAGCCAATACAGGGGTGCATTATTCAATGAGCAGTTCTTC. Its translation: CASSQYRGALFNEQFF.

This chain uses TRBV7-9 with TRBJ2-2, with D perhaps assigned TRBD1 or TRBD2 (5 bases each). With 5 bases removed from V and 6 bases from J, the gap between germline ends came to 13 bases. This CDR3 has 14 residues. The germline V gene encodes CDR1 SEHNR and CDR2 FQNEAQ (reference sequence). The CDR3 sequence: CASSAVLGAGELFF. As DNA, the CDR3 is TGTGCCAGCAGCGCCGTCCTGGGGGCCGGGGAGCTGTTTTTT.

The rearrangement links TRBV5-6 to TRBJ1-1; a weak D match, TRBD1 (5 bases). CDR1 is SGHDT, CDR2 YYEEEE, per germline. Trimming stripped 1 base from V and 1 base from J, with 11 bases between. This CDR3 is 15 amino acids long. This chain's CDR3 is CASSLRSGRNTEAFF. The CDR3 DNA sequence: TGTGCCAGCAGCTTGCGGTCAGGGAGGAACACTGAAGCTTTCTTT.

This chain uses TRBV12-3 or TRBV12-4 with TRBJ1-6; D call uncertain. The CDR3 spans 13 residues. V lost 5 bases to trimming and J lost 14 bases, with 16 bases between them. CDR3 DNA sequence: TGTGCCAGCAGTGGATGGGGAAACGGAGCCCTCCACTTT. It codes for CASSGWGNGALHF.

The rearrangement links TRBV30 to TRBJ2-1, with a possible D match to TRBD2 (6 bases). Trimming removed 4 bases from V and 9 bases from J, with 10 bases in between. Germline V gene lookup returns CDR1 GTSNPN and CDR2 SVGIG (reference sequence). The CDR3 spans 11 residues. CDR3 DNA: TGTGCCTGGACCTACGGGGGTGAGCAGTTCTTC. It yields the protein CAWTYGGEQFF.

A single count supports this clonotype. The rearrangement links TRBV7-2 to TRBJ1-2, with a possible D match to TRBD1 (6 bases). Germline assignment: CDR1 SGHTA and CDR2 FQGNSA. V lost 8 bases to trimming and J lost 7 bases, with 14 bases between them. The CDR3 spans 12 residues. The DNA of the CDR3 is TGTGCCAGCGGAAAAGGGGGACTTGGCTACACCTTC. Its translation: CASGKGGLGYTF.